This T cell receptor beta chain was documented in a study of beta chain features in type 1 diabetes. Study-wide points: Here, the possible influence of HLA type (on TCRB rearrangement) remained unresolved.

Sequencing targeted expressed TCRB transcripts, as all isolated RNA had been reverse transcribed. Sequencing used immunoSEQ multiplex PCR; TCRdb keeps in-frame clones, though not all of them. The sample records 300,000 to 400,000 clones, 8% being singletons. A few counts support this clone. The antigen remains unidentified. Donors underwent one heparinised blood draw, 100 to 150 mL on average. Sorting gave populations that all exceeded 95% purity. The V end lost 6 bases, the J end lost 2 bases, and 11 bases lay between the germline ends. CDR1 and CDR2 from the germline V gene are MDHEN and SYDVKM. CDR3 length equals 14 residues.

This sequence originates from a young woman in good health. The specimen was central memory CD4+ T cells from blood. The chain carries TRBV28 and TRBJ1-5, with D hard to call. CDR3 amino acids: CASSIRRGNQPQHF. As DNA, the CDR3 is TGTGCCAGCAGCATTAGAAGGGGCAATCAGCCCCAGCATTTT.